What follows describes a single TCR beta chain. Its antigen is not known. The assay was immunoSEQ multiplex PCR, and TCRdb's table has in-frame clones only and misses some. The table shows fewer than 90,000 clones, with 65% to 75% occurring only once. This CDR3 contains 15 residues. The germline V and J ends were trimmed by 5 bases and 2 bases, with 15 bases remaining between them. Germline CDR1 reads SGHTA; CDR2 reads FQGTGA. This entry belongs to a study of vaccination effects on CD4 cells after COVID-19. Viral peptide pools were used in the ViraFEST assay to expand antigen-specific CD4+ T cells, and sequencing came afterward. Following culture for around 9 days, CD4+ T cells were isolated. Sometime from March through December 2020, the person acquired a SARS-CoV-2 infection that PCR confirmed. Cultures used roughly 2.2 million PBMC per well, roughly 11 IU/ml IL-2 and 10 ug/ml peptides. Researchers assigned an HIV-1 Nef peptide pool to the negative control culture. Cultures received IL-2 medium that replaced half the medium on days 3 and 7.

Sequenced here: CD4+ T cells from PBMCs cultured with HIV peptides, sampled before COVID-19 vaccination. Subset reported: HIV-1 Nef peptide pool negative control/reference culture. The chain is built from TRBV7-3 and TRBJ2-5; a weak D match, TRBD2 (7 bases). The TCR was taken from a human donor who had a prior SARS-CoV-2 infection. Here the CDR3 DNA reads TGTGCCAGCAGCGTGAGGGGGGGGGAGCAAGAGACCCAGTACTTC. This sequence encodes CASSVRGGEQETQYF.